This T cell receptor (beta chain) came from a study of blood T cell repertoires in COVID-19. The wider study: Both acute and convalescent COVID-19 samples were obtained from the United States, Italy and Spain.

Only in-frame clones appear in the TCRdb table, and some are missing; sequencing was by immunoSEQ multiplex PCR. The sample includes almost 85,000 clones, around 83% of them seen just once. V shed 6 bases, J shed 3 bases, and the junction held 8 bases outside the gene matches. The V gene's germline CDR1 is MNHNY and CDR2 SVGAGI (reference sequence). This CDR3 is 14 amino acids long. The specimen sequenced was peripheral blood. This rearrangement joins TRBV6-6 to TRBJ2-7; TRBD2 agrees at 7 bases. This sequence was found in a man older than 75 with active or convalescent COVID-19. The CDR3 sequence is CASRSQTSYYEQYF. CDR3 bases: TGTGCCAGCAGGTCCCAGACTAGCTACTACGAGCAGTACTTC.